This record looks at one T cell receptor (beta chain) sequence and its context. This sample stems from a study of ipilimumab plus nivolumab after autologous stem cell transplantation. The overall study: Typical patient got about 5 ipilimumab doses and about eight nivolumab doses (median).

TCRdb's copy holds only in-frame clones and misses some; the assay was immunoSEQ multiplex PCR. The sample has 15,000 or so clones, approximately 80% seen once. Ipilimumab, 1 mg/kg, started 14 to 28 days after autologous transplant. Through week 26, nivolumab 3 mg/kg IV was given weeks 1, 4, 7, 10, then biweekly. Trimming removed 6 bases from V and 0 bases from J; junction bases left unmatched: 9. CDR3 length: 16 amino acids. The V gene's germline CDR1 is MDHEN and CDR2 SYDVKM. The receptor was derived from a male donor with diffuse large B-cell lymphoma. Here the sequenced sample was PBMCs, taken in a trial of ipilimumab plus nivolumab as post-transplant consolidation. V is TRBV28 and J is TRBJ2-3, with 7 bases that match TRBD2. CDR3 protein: CASSTPPAGSTDTQYF. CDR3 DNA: TGTGCCAGCAGCACCCCCCCAGCGGGGAGCACAGATACGCAGTATTTT.